This T cell receptor beta chain was recorded in a study of control samples from healthy donors and cancer patients. Libraries were prepared by immunoSEQ multiplex PCR; TCRdb keeps only in-frame clonotypes and omits some of them. Of 25,000 to 35,000 clones listed, 91% were seen once; the top ten hold around 12%. The CDR3 is 13 amino acids. Germline CDR1 SGHDT, CDR2 YYEEEE. Trimming shortened V by 0 bases and J by 8 bases, and 11 bases separated the two germline ends. The J gene is TRBJ1-1, the V gene TRBV5-6; D is unclear. This TCR derives from a man aged 45-60 years with lung cancer. The sample consisted of PBMCs. CDR3 residues: CASSLDPAPEAFF. The DNA of the CDR3 is TGTGCCAGCAGCTTGGATCCAGCCCCGGAAGCTTTCTTT. The complete variable domain, with remaining parts taken from reference TRBV5-6 and TRBJ1-1, reads DAGVTQSPTHLIKTRGQQVTLRCSPKSGHDTVSWYQQALGQGPQFIFQYYEEEERQRGNFPDRFSGHQFPNYSSELNVNALLLGDSALYLCASSLDPAPEAFFGQGTRLTVV.